This T cell receptor beta chain was identified during a study of cytotoxic CD8 clonotypes in ibrutinib-treated CLL. Findings of the study overall: Clonality increased at ibrutinib response and stayed stable in sustained remission. At progression, however, it fell back toward baseline.

With respect to this clone: Antigen: not known.

This CDR3 region has 13 residues. The germline V gene has CDR1 SGHNT and CDR2 YYREEE (reference sequence). V was pared by 4 bases and J by 0 bases, with 7 bases between. TCRdb's table, derived via immunoSEQ multiplex PCR, lists solely in-frame clones and lacks some. The sample lists roughly 180,000 clones, about 80% occurring once. This rearrangement joins TRBV5-4 to TRBJ1-2; possibly TRBD1 for D (6 bases). The sample consisted of PBMCs, taken after 24 months of ibrutinib treatment. The source is a human donor with chronic lymphocytic leukemia. CDR3 nucleotide sequence: TGTGCCAGCAGCCGGGACACTAACTATGGCTACACCTTC. This sequence encodes CASSRDTNYGYTF.